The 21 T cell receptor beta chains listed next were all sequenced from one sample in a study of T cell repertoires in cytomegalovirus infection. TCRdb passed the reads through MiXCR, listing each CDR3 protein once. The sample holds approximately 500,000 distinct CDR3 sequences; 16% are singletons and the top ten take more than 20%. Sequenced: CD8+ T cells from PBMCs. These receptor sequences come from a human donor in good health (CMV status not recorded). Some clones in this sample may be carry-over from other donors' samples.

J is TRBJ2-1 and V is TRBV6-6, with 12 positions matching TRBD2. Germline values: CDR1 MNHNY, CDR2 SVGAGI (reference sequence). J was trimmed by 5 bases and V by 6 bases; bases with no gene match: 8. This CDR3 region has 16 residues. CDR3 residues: CASRVPGLAGDNEQFF. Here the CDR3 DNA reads TGTGCCAGCAGGGTCCCGGGACTAGCGGGCGACAATGAGCAGTTCTTC.

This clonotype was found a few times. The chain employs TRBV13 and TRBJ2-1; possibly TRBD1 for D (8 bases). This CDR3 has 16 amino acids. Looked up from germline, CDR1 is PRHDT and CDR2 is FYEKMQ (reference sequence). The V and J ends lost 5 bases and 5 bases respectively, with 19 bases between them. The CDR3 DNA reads TGTGCCAGCAGCCCAGGGGGCGGGGGCCCCCACAATGAGCAGTTCTTC. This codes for CASSPGGGGPHNEQFF. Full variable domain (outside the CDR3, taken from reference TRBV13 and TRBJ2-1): AAGVIQSPRHLIKEKRETATLKCYPIPRHDTVYWYQQGPGQDPQFLISFYEKMQSDKGSIPDRFSAQQFSDYHSELNMSSLELGDSALYFCASSPGGGGPHNEQFFGPGTRLTVL.

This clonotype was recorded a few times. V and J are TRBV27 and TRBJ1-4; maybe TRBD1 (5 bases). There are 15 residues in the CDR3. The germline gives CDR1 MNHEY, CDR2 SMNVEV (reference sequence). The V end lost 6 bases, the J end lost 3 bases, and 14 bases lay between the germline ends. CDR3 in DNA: TGTGCCAGCAGACCCTCCGGGGGTGCTAATGAAAAACTGTTTTTT. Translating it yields CASRPSGGANEKLFF.

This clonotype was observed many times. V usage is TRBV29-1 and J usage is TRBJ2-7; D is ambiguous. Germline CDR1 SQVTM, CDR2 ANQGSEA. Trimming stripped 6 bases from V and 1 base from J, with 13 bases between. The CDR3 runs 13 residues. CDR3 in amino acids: CSVVKMGSYEQYF. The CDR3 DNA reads TGCAGCGTAGTAAAGATGGGGTCCTACGAGCAGTACTTC.

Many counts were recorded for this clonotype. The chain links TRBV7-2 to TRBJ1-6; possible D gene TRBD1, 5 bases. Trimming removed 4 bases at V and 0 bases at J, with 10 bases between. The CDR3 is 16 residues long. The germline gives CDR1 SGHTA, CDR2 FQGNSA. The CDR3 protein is CASSSQGSSYNSPLHF. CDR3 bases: TGTGCCAGCAGCTCCCAGGGTAGCTCCTATAATTCACCCCTCCACTTT.

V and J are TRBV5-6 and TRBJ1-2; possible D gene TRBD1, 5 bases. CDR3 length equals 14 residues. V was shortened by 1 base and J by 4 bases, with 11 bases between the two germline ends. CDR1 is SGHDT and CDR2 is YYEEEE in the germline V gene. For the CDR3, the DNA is TGTGCCAGCAGCTTGCCAACAGGACTCTATGGCTACACCTTC. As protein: CASSLPTGLYGYTF.

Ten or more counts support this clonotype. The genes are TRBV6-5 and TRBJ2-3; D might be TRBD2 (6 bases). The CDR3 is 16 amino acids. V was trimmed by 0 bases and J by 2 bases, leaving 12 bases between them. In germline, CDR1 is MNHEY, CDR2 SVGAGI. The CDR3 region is CASSYSSGDNTDTQYF. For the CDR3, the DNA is TGTGCCAGCAGTTACTCTAGCGGTGACAACACAGATACGCAGTATTTT.

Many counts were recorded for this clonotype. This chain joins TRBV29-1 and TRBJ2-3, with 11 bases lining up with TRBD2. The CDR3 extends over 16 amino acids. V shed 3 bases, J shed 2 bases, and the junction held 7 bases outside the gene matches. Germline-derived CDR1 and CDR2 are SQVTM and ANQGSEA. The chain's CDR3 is CSVDSLAGDHTDTQYF. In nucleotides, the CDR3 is TGCAGCGTTGACTCACTAGCGGGAGACCACACAGATACGCAGTATTTT.

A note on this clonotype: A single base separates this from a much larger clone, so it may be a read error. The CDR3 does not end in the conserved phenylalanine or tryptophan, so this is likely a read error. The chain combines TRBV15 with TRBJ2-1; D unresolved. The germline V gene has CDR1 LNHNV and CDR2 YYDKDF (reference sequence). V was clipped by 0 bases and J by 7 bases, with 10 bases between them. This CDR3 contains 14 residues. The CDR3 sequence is CATSRDVRQNEQFL. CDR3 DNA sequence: TGTGCCACCAGCAGAGATGTTCGGCAGAATGAGCAGTTCTTA.

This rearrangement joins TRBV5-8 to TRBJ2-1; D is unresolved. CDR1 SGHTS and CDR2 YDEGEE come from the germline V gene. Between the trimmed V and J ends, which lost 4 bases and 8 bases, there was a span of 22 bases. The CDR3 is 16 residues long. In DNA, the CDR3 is TGTGCCAGCAGCCAGCCCGGTTTAGTAAGAGGCCATGAGCAGTTCTTC. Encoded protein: CASSQPGLVRGHEQFF.

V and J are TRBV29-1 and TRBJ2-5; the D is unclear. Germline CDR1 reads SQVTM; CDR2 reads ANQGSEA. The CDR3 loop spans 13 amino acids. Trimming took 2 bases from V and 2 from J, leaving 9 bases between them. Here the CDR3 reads CSVERRGQETQYF. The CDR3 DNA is TGCAGCGTTGAACGAAGAGGTCAAGAGACCCAGTACTTC.

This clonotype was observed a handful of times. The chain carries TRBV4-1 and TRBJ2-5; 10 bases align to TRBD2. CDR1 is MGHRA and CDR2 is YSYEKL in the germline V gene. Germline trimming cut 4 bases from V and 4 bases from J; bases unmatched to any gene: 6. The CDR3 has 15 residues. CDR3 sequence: CASSLTAGGGETQYF. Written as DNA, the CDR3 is TGCGCCAGCAGCCTTACAGCGGGAGGGGGAGAGACCCAGTACTTC.

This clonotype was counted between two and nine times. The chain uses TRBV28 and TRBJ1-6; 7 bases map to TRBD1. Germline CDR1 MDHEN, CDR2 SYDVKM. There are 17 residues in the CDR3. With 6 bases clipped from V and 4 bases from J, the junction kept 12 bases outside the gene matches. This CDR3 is CASSPSVAGQYNSPLHF. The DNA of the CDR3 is TGTGCCAGCAGCCCCTCTGTCGCGGGACAGTATAATTCACCCCTCCACTTT.

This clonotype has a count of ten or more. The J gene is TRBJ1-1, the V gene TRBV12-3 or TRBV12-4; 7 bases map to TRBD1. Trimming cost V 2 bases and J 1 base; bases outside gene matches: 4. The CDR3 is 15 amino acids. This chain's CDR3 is CASSLSGGKNTEAFF. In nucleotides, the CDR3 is TGTGCCAGCAGTTTATCAGGGGGGAAGAACACTGAAGCTTTCTTT.

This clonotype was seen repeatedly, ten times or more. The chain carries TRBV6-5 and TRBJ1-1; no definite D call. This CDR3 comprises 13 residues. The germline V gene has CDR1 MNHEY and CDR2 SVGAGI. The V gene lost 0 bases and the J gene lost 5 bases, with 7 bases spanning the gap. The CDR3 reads CASSYSAGTEAFF. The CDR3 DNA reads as TGTGCCAGCAGTTACTCGGCGGGGACTGAAGCTTTCTTT.

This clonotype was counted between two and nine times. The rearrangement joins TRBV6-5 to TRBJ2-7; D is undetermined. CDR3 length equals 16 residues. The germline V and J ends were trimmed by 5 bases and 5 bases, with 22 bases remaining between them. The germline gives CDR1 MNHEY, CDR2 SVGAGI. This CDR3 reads CASSQRLSDTYNEQYF. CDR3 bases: TGTGCCAGCAGTCAGCGTCTGAGCGACACATACAACGAGCAGTACTTC.

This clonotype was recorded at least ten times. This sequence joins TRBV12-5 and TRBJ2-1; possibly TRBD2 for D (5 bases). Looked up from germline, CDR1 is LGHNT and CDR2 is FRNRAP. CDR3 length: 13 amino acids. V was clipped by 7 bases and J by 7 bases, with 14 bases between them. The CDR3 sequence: CASAPDGGNEQFF. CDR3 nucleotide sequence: TGTGCTAGTGCCCCGGACGGAGGTAATGAGCAGTTCTTC.

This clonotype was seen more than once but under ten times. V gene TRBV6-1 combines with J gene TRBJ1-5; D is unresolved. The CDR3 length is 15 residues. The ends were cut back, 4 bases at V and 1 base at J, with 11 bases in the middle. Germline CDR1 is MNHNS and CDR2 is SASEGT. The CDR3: CASSAWQASNQPQHF. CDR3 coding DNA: TGTGCCAGCAGTGCTTGGCAGGCAAGCAATCAGCCCCAGCATTTT.

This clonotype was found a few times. This chain's CDR3 is CASSQRGRTGGENYGYTF. The CDR3 DNA sequence: TGCGCCAGCAGCCAACGGGGGAGGACAGGGGGTGAAAACTATGGCTACACCTTC. This chain uses TRBV4-1 with TRBJ1-2; TRBD1 matches at 10 bases. CDR3 length: 18 residues. The ends lost 2 bases at V and 2 bases at J; junction bases unmatched: 11. Germline CDR1 is MGHRA and CDR2 is YSYEKL.

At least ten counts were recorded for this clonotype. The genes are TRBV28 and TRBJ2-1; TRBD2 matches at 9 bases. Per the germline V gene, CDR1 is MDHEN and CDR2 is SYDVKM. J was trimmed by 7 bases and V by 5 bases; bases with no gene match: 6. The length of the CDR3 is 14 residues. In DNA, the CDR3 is TGTGCCAGCAGTATAGCGGGAGCTCGGAATGAGCAGTTCTTC. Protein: CASSIAGARNEQFF.

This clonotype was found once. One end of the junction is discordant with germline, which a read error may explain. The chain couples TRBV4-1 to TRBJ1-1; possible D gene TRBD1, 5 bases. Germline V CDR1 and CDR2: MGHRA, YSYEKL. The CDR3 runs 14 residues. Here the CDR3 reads CASSQDREGPEAFF. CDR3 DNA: TGTGCCAGCAGCCAAGATAGGGAGGGGCCTGAAGCTTTCTTT.